This T cell receptor beta chain appears in the sequencing data of a study of blood T cell repertoires in COVID-19. Study as a whole: From the United States, Italy and Spain came samples of acute and convalescent COVID-19. Sources were T cells, B-cell-depleted T cells, or PBMCs; the material itself was cDNA or gDNA.

The V and J ends lost 6 bases and 1 base respectively, with 12 bases between them. This CDR3 has 14 residues. Germline CDR1 reads KGHSH; CDR2 reads LQKENI. One Seattle source followed patients from active infection through their disease course. Original analysis: The assay estimated nucleated cells by amplifying reference gene primers. TCRdb's table, derived via immunoSEQ multiplex PCR, lists solely in-frame clones and lacks some. V and J calls and clone size follow that table, whereas D and trimming were derived from the DNA. Of nearly 300,000 clones in the sample, approximately 84% were seen once. The rearrangement uses TRBV18 and TRBJ2-5; D is perhaps TRBD1 (6 bases). Sequencing used peripheral blood. The clonotype originates from a human donor with COVID-19, enrolled during active disease. The donor label of this sample is uncertain. This chain's CDR3 is CASSGQISQETQYF. CDR3 nucleotide sequence: TGTGCCAGCTCCGGACAGATTTCCCAAGAGACCCAGTACTTC.